This T cell receptor (beta chain) was profiled in a study of shared clonotypes between healthy human individuals. Study background: Researchers drew samples from a couple of women and three men aged 18 to 49. Whole-study results and caveats: In contrast to clonotypes shared by all four donors, non-shared clonotypes had lower generation probabilities.

Adult donors, all healthy and HIV-negative, had no recent acute infections or vaccinations. The V segment lost 2 bases and the J segment 1 base; nucleotides outside the gene matches: 4. The CDR3 totals 17 residues. Germline CDR1 SEHNR, CDR2 FQNEAQ (reference sequence). This clone was seen just once. The antigen is undetermined. TCRdb keeps only in-frame clones here, not all; method: immunoSEQ multiplex PCR. The data hold hundreds of thousands of clones, with 74% observed a single time. Sequenced input: memory CD4+ T cells sorted from blood. The sample's subset: CD45RA-negative fraction. The rearrangement joins TRBV7-9 to TRBJ2-6; 8 bases agree with TRBD2. This clonotype was obtained from a woman younger than 45 in good health. CDR3 DNA: TGTGCCAGCAGCTTATCGGCGGGAGGATCTGGGGCCAACGTCCTGACTTTC. Its translation: CASSLSAGGSGANVLTF. Complete variable domain (other parts from reference TRBV7-9 and TRBJ2-6): DTGVSQNPRHKITKRGQNVTFRCDPISEHNRLYWYRQTLGQGPEFLTYFQNEAQLEKSRLLSDRFSAERPKGSFSTLEIQRTEQGDSAMYLCASSLSAGGSGANVLTFGAGSRLTVL.